Each of the 28 T cell receptor beta chains below was sequenced from the same sample in a study of blood T cells in healthy people across ages. Alongside a J-beta primer mix, a sample-barcoded 5' primer served in a second PCR lasting 7 to 11 cycles. One entry per CDR3 protein results from TCRdb running MiXCR on the 5' RACE reads. The sample includes hundreds of thousands of distinct CDR3 sequences, about 34% of them seen just once. Sequences were obtained from blood. The receptors were gathered from a woman of 80 years or more in good health.

This chain joins TRBV6-5 and TRBJ2-3, with a weak D call TRBD2 (6 bases). The CDR3 runs to 14 residues. Germline CDR1 and CDR2: MNHEY and SVGAGI. The germline V and J ends were trimmed by 9 bases and 3 bases, with 16 bases remaining between them. The CDR3, as DNA: TGTGCCAGTTGGGGGGAGGCAGGGACAGATACGCAGTATTTT. This gives the protein CASWGEAGTDTQYF.

Ten or more counts support this clonotype. The chain links TRBV5-1 to TRBJ2-3; D is ambiguous. Germline V CDR1 and CDR2: SGHRS, YFSETQ. The CDR3 runs to 14 residues. V lost 3 bases and J lost 2, with 10 bases in between. The DNA of the CDR3 is TGCGCCAGCAGCTCCACCGCGATCACAGATACGCAGTATTTT. Translating it yields CASSSTAITDTQYF.

This clonotype was seen a handful of times. The chain links TRBV20-1 to TRBJ2-7, with 10 positions matching TRBD1. Germline V gene data show CDR1 as DFQATT and CDR2 as SNEGSKA (reference sequence). After removal of 6 bases from V and 4 bases from J, the junction contained 9 bases not matched to a gene. CDR3 size: 14 residues. The CDR3 nucleotides are TGCAGTGCAGACTTGACAGGGGGCGGTTACGAGCAGTACTTC. Its translation: CSADLTGGGYEQYF.

This clonotype was picked up many times. CDR3: CASSMAPSGAGNEQFF. The CDR3 nucleotides read TGCGCCAGCAGCATGGCCCCTAGCGGGGCAGGCAATGAGCAGTTCTTC. The V call is TRBV5-1, the J call TRBJ2-1; 9 bases fit TRBD2. The CDR3 contains 16 residues. With V trimmed by 4 bases and J by 6 bases, 11 bases remained unmatched. CDR1 SGHRS and CDR2 YFSETQ come from the germline V gene. The full variable domain, its missing parts supplied by reference TRBV5-1 and TRBJ2-1, is KAGVTQTPRYLIKTRGQQVTLSCSPISGHRSVSWYQQTPGQGLQFLFEYFSETQRNKGNFPGRFSGRQFSNSRSEMNVSTLELGDSALYLCASSMAPSGAGNEQFFGPGTRLTVL.

Concerning this clonotype itself: A much larger clone lies one base from this, so it may be a read error. The chain combines TRBV6-1 with TRBJ1-5, with TRBD1 matching 9 bases. CDR3 length: 15 amino acids. The germline V gene encodes CDR1 MNHNS and CDR2 SASEGT. Here the CDR3 reads CASSEGGTGNQTQHF. CDR3 sequence (DNA): TGTGCCAGCAGTGAAGGCGGGACAGGGAATCAGACCCAGCATTTT.

This clonotype appeared many times. This chain links TRBV28 with TRBJ2-7, with 8 bases matching TRBD2. The trim removed 5 bases at V and 5 bases at J, leaving 8 bases unmatched. The CDR3 contains 14 residues. The V gene's germline CDR1 is MDHEN and CDR2 SYDVKM. This chain's CDR3 is CASSNPGGAHEQYF. CDR3 sequence (DNA): TGTGCCAGCAGTAACCCGGGGGGGGCTCACGAGCAGTACTTC. Complete variable domain (other parts from reference TRBV28 and TRBJ2-7): DVKVTQSSRYLVKRTGEKVFLECVQDMDHENMFWYRQDPGLGLRLIYFSYDVKMKEKGDIPEGYSVSREKKERFSLILESASTNQTSMYLCASSNPGGAHEQYFGPGTRLTVT.

The chain joins TRBV6-6 to TRBJ2-1; D may correspond to TRBD1 or TRBD2 (7 bases each). The V gene lost 7 bases and the J gene lost 9 bases, with 25 bases spanning the gap. This CDR3 is 16 amino acids long. Germline CDR1 reads MNHNY; CDR2 reads SVGAGI (reference sequence). This chain's CDR3 is CASTGGGAEVSGEQFF. The CDR3 DNA follows: TGTGCCAGCACAGGGGGGGGAGCGGAGGTCTCGGGTGAGCAGTTCTTC.

The chain has TRBV27 and TRBJ1-4; D remains unclear. Trimming cost V 2 bases and J 2 bases, with 21 bases left between them. The CDR3 runs 19 residues. Germline loops: CDR1 MNHEY, CDR2 SMNVEV (reference sequence). The CDR3 sequence: CASSLRAGYMTSTNEKLFF. CDR3 nucleotides: TGTGCCAGCAGTTTAAGAGCGGGATACATGACAAGTACTAATGAAAAACTGTTTTTT. Using reference TRBV27 and TRBJ1-4 for the parts outside the CDR3, the full variable domain is EAQVTQNPRYLITVTGKKLTVTCSQNMNHEYMSWYRQDPGLGLRQIYYSMNVEVTDKGDVPEGYKVSRKEKRNFPLILESPSPNQTSLYFCASSLRAGYMTSTNEKLFFGSGTQLSVL.

This clonotype occurred a few times. The chain links TRBV5-5 to TRBJ1-2; tentative D call: TRBD1 (6 bases). CDR3 size: 16 residues. The germline gives CDR1 SGHKS, CDR2 YYEKEE (reference sequence). V was pared by 6 bases and J by 2 bases, with 20 bases between. CDR3 in amino acids: CASTPEGGSLNYGYTF. Written as DNA, the CDR3 is TGTGCCAGCACACCTGAGGGGGGCAGTCTAAACTATGGCTACACCTTC.

This clonotype was counted ten times or more. This sequence joins TRBV30 and TRBJ1-5; a weak D match, TRBD1 (5 bases). V lost 2 bases to trimming and J lost 5 bases, with 13 bases between them. This CDR3 is 14 amino acids long. Germline CDR1 and CDR2: GTSNPN and SVGIG (reference sequence). The CDR3 DNA follows: TGTGCCTGGAGTTCGGGGACTTGGGATCAGCCCCAGCATTTT. It codes for CAWSSGTWDQPQHF.

This sequence joins TRBV4-1 and TRBJ2-5; D gene ambiguous. The DNA end lines up better with TRBJ2-7; the J call may be wrong. The CDR3 is made up of 16 amino acids. Looked up from germline, CDR1 is MGHRA and CDR2 is YSYEKL. The CDR3 protein is CASSQDDDGSSYEQYF. CDR3 in DNA: TGCGCCAGCAGCCAAGACGACGACGGTAGCTCCTACGAGCAGTACTTC.

This clonotype was counted ten times or more. This chain joins TRBV6-5 and TRBJ1-2, with D possibly being TRBD1 (5 bases). The CDR3 covers 14 residues. The ends were cut back, 6 bases at V and 8 bases at J, with 19 bases in the middle. Germline values: CDR1 MNHEY, CDR2 SVGAGI. The CDR3: CASSSGLRARGYTF. The CDR3 bases are TGTGCCAGCAGCTCGGGACTTCGGGCTCGAGGCTACACCTTC.

The chain links TRBV7-8 to TRBJ2-1; unclear D gene. Matching the DNA end better, TRBJ2-7 makes the J call doubtful. This CDR3 has 16 amino acids. Germline CDR1 is SGHVS and CDR2 is FQNEAQ. The CDR3 DNA reads TGTGCCAGCAGCTTATATAGAATAAGCTCCTACAATGAGCAGTACTTC. Translated, it gives CASSLYRISSYNEQYF.

This chain connects TRBV20-1 to TRBJ1-3; D is possibly TRBD1 (5 bases). This CDR3 is 16 amino acids long. V was shortened by 0 bases and J by 0 bases, with 12 bases between the two germline ends. Germline V gene sequence: CDR1 DFQATT, CDR2 SNEGSKA (reference sequence). The CDR3 here is CSAREGVRYSGNTIYF. DNA for the CDR3: TGCAGTGCTAGAGAGGGGGTCCGCTACTCTGGAAACACCATATATTTT.

This clonotype was found a few times. V gene TRBV7-9 combines with J gene TRBJ2-5, with D possibly being TRBD1 (5 bases). Deletions cut 4 bases from V and 5 bases from J, with 14 bases between. The CDR3 contains 14 residues. CDR1 and CDR2 (germline): SEHNR, FQNEAQ (reference sequence). The CDR3 nucleotides read TGTGCCAGCAGCTGGGGTAGGGGCTCGGAGACCCAGTACTTC. It translates to CASSWGRGSETQYF.

This clonotype occurred many times. The chain uses TRBV7-2 and TRBJ2-1, with D possibly matching TRBD2 (7 bases). With 5 bases removed from V and 3 bases from J, the gap between germline ends came to 20 bases. The germline V gene encodes CDR1 SGHTA and CDR2 FQGNSA. The CDR3 sequence is 17 residues long. The CDR3: CASSPLQRGHNYNEQFF. CDR3 DNA sequence: TGTGCCAGCAGCCCCCTACAGCGGGGACACAACTACAATGAGCAGTTCTTC.

The chain carries TRBV18 and TRBJ2-5; D unclear. The CDR3 spans 13 residues. V dropped 4 bases and J dropped 5 bases, with 11 bases sitting between them. CDR1 and CDR2 from the germline V gene are KGHSH and LQKENI. The CDR3 is CASSQTTGETQYF. CDR3 coding DNA: TGTGCCAGCTCACAAACCACCGGCGAGACCCAGTACTTC.

This clonotype was seen a few times. The junction departs from the called germline gene at one end, perhaps through a read error. The chain is built from TRBV6-6 and TRBJ2-1, with TRBD2 identical over 8 bases. Looked up from germline, CDR1 is MNHNY and CDR2 is SVGAGI (reference sequence). The CDR3 length is 15 residues. The CDR3 reads CVSSVSGGPTYEQFF. The DNA of the CDR3 is TGTGTCAGCAGTGTCAGCGGGGGACCCACGTATGAGCAGTTCTTC.

This clonotype has a handful of counts. The rearrangement joins TRBV5-1 to TRBJ1-1; tentatively, D is TRBD1 (5 bases). The CDR3 has 16 residues. CDR1 and CDR2 (germline): SGHRS, YFSETQ. Trimming stripped 4 bases from V and 2 bases from J, with 18 bases between. CDR3: CASSPGAGAANTEAFF. The CDR3 DNA reads as TGCGCCAGCAGCCCGGGTGCCGGGGCGGCCAACACTGAAGCTTTCTTT.

As regards this clonotype: A much bigger clone sits one base away, suggesting this may be a read error. The chain combines TRBV29-1 with TRBJ2-5, with 9 bases fitting TRBD1. The germline gives CDR1 SQVTM, CDR2 ANQGSEA. There are 13 residues in the CDR3. The CDR3 sequence is CSVPTGGAETRYF. The CDR3 bases are TGCAGCGTCCCTACAGGGGGCGCGGAGACCCGGTACTTC.

The chain links TRBV28 to TRBJ1-1; no clear D. The germline CDR1 and CDR2 sequences are MDHEN and SYDVKM. V lost 10 bases and J 3 bases, leaving 15 bases between the germline ends. The CDR3 consists of 13 residues. This CDR3 is CATARSGDTEAFF. CDR3 DNA: TGTGCCACCGCGCGGTCGGGAGACACTGAAGCTTTCTTT.

J is TRBJ2-2 and V is TRBV5-6; D may be TRBD2 (5 bases). This CDR3 has 14 residues. Germline-derived CDR1 and CDR2 are SGHDT and YYEEEE. Trimming shortened V by 4 bases and J by 5 bases, and 12 bases separated the two germline ends. CDR3 sequence: CASSGRTGTGELFF. DNA of the CDR3: TGTGCCAGCAGCGGACGGACTGGTACCGGGGAGCTGTTTTTT.

The rearrangement links TRBV15 to TRBJ2-7, with D tentatively TRBD1 (5 bases). The CDR3 runs to 14 residues. Per the germline V gene, CDR1 is LNHNV and CDR2 is YYDKDF (reference sequence). Trimming took 0 bases from V and 2 from J, leaving 8 bases between them. CDR3 bases: TGTGCCACCAGCAGAGAAGGGGCCCCCTACGAGCAGTACTTC. This gives the protein CATSREGAPYEQYF.

This chain connects TRBV4-1 to TRBJ2-4; D is ambiguous. The DNA end is more similar to TRBJ2-7, so the J call may be wrong. Germline values: CDR1 MGHRA, CDR2 YSYEKL. This CDR3 contains 13 residues. Here the CDR3 reads CASSQVVSYEQYF. In nucleotides, the CDR3 is TGCGCCAGCAGCCAAGTAGTCAGCTACGAGCAGTACTTC.

There are many counts of this clonotype. The V gene is TRBV20-1, the J gene TRBJ2-3, with 8 bases fitting TRBD2. The CDR3 extends over 14 amino acids. Germline V gene sequence: CDR1 DFQATT, CDR2 SNEGSKA (reference sequence). V dropped 3 bases and J dropped 3; count of bases not matched to a gene: 5. CDR3 residues: CSASRSGATDTQYF. CDR3 nucleotides: TGCAGTGCTAGTCGTAGCGGGGCTACAGATACGCAGTATTTT.

With respect to this clonotype: At one boundary the junction diverges from the germline segment, which might be a read error. This chain uses TRBV12-3 or TRBV12-4 with TRBJ2-7; 7 nucleotides line up with TRBD1. This CDR3 is built from 15 residues. CDR3 residues: CASSLPTGAAYGQYF. In nucleotides, the CDR3 is TGTGCCAGCAGTCTCCCCACAGGGGCGGCCTACGGGCAGTACTTC.

This clonotype showed up just a few times. Given a much more abundant clone one base away, this may be a read error. This rearrangement joins TRBV6-2 or TRBV6-3 to TRBJ2-5; 9 bases map to TRBD2. Germline loops: CDR1 MNHEY, CDR2 SVGEGT. This CDR3 spans 14 amino acids. V dropped 7 bases and J dropped 11; count of bases not matched to a gene: 14. The CDR3 is CASTPAGGHNEQYF. Written as DNA, the CDR3 is TGTGCCAGCACCCCAGCGGGGGGCCACAATGAGCAGTACTTC.

This clonotype was found many times. The rearrangement links TRBV6-5 to TRBJ2-1, with 14 positions matching TRBD2. Germline lookup yields CDR1 MNHEY and CDR2 SVGAGI. V shed 6 bases, J shed 6 bases, and the junction held 7 bases outside the gene matches. This CDR3 contains 16 residues. The CDR3 sequence: CASSELTSGGANEQFF. CDR3 DNA: TGTGCCAGCAGCGAGTTGACTAGCGGGGGGGCCAATGAGCAGTTCTTC.